The entry below gives a single T cell receptor (beta chain) sequence along with its context. Its antigen is still unknown. The CDR3 has 17 amino acids. The germline gives CDR1 KGHSH, CDR2 LQKENI. Trimming stripped 3 bases from V and 3 bases from J, with 20 bases between. Profiled with immunoSEQ multiplex PCR; TCRdb holds only in-frame clones, not every one. Of some 150,000 clones in the sample, 85% to 95% are singletons; the top ten hold roughly 1.7%. The sample comes from a study of T cell responses to AZD1222 COVID-19 vaccine. Whole-study findings and limits: Mostly white British, mostly female donors; authors suggested clonal diversity may be underestimated. Spike-specific TCRs gained breadth and depth after people received two AZD1222 doses.

V and J are TRBV18 and TRBJ1-1; D may be TRBD1 (5 bases). The sequence was obtained from an adult in good health. The source material was peripheral blood, sampled on day 0 of AZD1222 vaccination. The CDR3 here is CASSPPGPLKSDTEAFF. The CDR3 DNA reads TGTGCCAGCTCACCCCCGGGGCCCCTAAAATCGGACACTGAAGCTTTCTTT.